This paragraph reports one T cell receptor beta chain. Antigen specificity is unknown. This record belongs to a study of vaccination effects on CD4 cells after COVID-19. TCRdb's copy holds only in-frame clones and misses some; the assay was immunoSEQ multiplex PCR. The table lists fewer than 35,000 clones, around two thirds of them singletons. Study results and caveats: Among infection- and vaccine-induced clones, marked clonal contraction occurred late after vaccination.

V gave up 4 bases and J gave up 1 base, with 13 bases separating them. The CDR3 is 14 residues long. Germline CDR1 is GTSNPN and CDR2 is SVGIG (reference sequence). The culture ran for under eleven days, and then CD4+ T cells were isolated. This sequence originates from a human donor who received a COVID-19 vaccine. This sequence joins TRBV30 and TRBJ1-1, with D perhaps TRBD1 (5 bases). Sequenced material: CD4+ T cells from PBMCs cultured without peptide, taken before COVID-19 vaccination. Here the CDR3 DNA reads TGTGCCTGGACCCCCAGGGACCGGAACACTGAAGCTTTCTTT. This translates into CAWTPRDRNTEAFF.